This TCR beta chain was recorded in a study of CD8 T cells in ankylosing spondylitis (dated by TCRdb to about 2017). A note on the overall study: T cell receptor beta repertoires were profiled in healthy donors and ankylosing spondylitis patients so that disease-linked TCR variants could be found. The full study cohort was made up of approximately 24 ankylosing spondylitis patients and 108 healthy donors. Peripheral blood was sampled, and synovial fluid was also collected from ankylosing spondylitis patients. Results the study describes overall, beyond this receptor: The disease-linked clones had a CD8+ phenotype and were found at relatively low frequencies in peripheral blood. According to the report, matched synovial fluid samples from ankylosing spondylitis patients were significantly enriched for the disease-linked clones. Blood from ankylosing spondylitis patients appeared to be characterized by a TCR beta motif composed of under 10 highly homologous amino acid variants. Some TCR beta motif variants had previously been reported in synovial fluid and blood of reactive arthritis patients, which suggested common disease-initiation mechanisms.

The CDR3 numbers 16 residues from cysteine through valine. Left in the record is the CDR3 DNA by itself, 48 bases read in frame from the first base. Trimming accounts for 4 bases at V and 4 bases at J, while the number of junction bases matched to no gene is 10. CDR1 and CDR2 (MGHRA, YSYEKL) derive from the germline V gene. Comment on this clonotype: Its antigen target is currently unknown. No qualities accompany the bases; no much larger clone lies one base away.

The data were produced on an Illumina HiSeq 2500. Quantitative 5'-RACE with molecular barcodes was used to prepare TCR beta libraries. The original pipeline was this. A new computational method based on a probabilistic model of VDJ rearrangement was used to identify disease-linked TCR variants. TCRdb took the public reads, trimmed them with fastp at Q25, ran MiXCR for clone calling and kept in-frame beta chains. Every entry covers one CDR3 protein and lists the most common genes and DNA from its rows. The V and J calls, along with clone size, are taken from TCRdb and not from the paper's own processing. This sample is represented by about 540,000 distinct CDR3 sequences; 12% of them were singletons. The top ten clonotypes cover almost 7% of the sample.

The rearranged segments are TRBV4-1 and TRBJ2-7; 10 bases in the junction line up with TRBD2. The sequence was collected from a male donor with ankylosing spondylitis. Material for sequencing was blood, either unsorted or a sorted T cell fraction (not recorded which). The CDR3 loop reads CASSPQGLADRYEQYV. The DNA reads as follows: TGCGCCAGCAGCCCCCAAGGACTAGCGGACCGTTACGAGCAGTACGTC.